The 11 T cell receptor beta chains below were found in one sample sequenced in a study of breast tumors, draining lymph nodes, adjacent tissues. TCRdb reprocessed the multiplex PCR reads via MiXCR and lists one record per CDR3 protein. The table records about 230,000 distinct CDR3 sequences, about 34% of them present only once. Samples came from axillary lymph nodes draining the breast cancer. Sample: axillary lymph node tissue. The receptors were gathered from a female donor with breast cancer. Some clones in this sample may be carry-over from other donors' samples.

The chain has TRBV27 and TRBJ2-2, with TRBD2 identical over 8 bases. Losses at the gene ends were 7 bases for V and 6 bases for J; bases not matched to a gene: 7. The CDR3 sequence is 14 residues long. CDR1 and CDR2 (germline): MNHEY, SMNVEV (reference sequence). The CDR3 DNA sequence: TGTGCCAGCAAGGACCAGCGGGAGCCCGGGGAGCTGTTTTTT. Amino acid sequence: CASKDQREPGELFF.

This clonotype was recorded at least ten times. This rearrangement joins TRBV7-2 to TRBJ2-7, with 10 positions matching TRBD2. The germline V gene has CDR1 SGHTA and CDR2 FQGNSA. Germline trimming cut 1 base from V and 4 bases from J; bases unmatched to any gene: 10. The CDR3 length is 17 residues. The CDR3 DNA reads as TGTGCCAGCAGCTTAGGGGCGGTAGCGGGAGGAGGATACGAGCAGTACTTC. Its protein is CASSLGAVAGGGYEQYF.

This clonotype came up a few times. Being one base from a much bigger clone, this may be a read error. This rearrangement joins TRBV9 to TRBJ2-1; a possible D gene is TRBD2 (7 bases). Germline CDR1 reads SGDLS; CDR2 reads YYNGEE. The CDR3 spans 17 residues. The CDR3 DNA is TGTGCCAGCAGCGTAGAAAGAAGGGGGGGAGGCTACACTGAGCAGTTCTTC. It is translated as CASSVERRGGGYTEQFF. Full variable domain (remainder filled in from reference TRBV9 and TRBJ2-1): DSGVTQTPKHLITATGQRVTLRCSPRSGDLSVYWYQQSLDQGLQFLIQYYNGEERAKGNILERFSAQQFPDLHSELNLSSLELGDSALYFCASSVERRGGGYTEQFFGPGTRLTVL.

V and J are TRBV7-2 and TRBJ1-1, with unresolved D. V was shortened by 4 bases and J by 1 base, with 10 bases between the two germline ends. Per the germline V gene, CDR1 is SGHTA and CDR2 is FQGNSA. The CDR3 extends over 14 amino acids. DNA of the CDR3: TGTGCCAGCAGCTCTCTGCTAAGGAACACTGAAGCTTTCTTT. Protein product: CASSSLLRNTEAFF.

This clonotype has at least ten counts. The CDR3 reads CASSLVTTNEQFF. The DNA for the CDR3 is TGTGCCAGCAGCTTGGTAACCACCAATGAGCAGTTCTTC. The J gene is TRBJ2-1, the V gene TRBV5-4; D ambiguous. Germline V lookup: CDR1 SGHNT, CDR2 YYREEE (reference sequence). The CDR3 totals 13 residues. Trimming pared 0 bases from V and 6 bases from J, leaving 7 bases between.

About this clonotype itself: A much larger clonotype is one base distant, so this may be a read error. The V and J genes are TRBV27 and TRBJ1-4; D unclear. CDR3 size: 14 residues. Germline V CDR1 and CDR2: MNHEY, SMNVEV (reference sequence). This CDR3 is CASSSGGRYEELFF. The CDR3 coding sequence is TGTGCCAGCAGTTCAGGAGGGAGATATGAAGAACTGTTTTTT.

The sample holds many counts of this clonotype. In DNA, the CDR3 is TGCGCCAGCAGCTTGCAGGGGGCCGAGGGGGGAGAAAAACTGTTTTTT. It is translated as CASSLQGAEGGEKLFF. V gene TRBV5-1 combines with J gene TRBJ1-4; 8 bases line up with TRBD1. From germline, CDR1 is SGHRS and CDR2 YFSETQ. This CDR3 contains 16 residues. J was trimmed by 8 bases and V by 1 base; bases with no gene match: 10.

This clonotype was counted a few times. A much larger clonotype is one base distant, so this may be a read error. The V call is TRBV9, the J call TRBJ2-5, with 7 bases that match TRBD2. The CDR3 is 15 residues long. The germline CDR1 and CDR2 sequences are SGDLS and YYNGEE. CDR3 sequence reads: CASSAWGRAGETPYF. The CDR3 DNA reads TGTGCCAGCAGCGCCTGGGGGAGGGCGGGGGAGACCCCGTACTTC.

The chain links TRBV11-2 to TRBJ1-1; TRBD1 is a possible D gene (6 bases). Per germline, CDR1 SGHAT and CDR2 FQNNGV. The CDR3 loop spans 14 amino acids. The V and J ends lost 3 bases and 5 bases respectively, with 13 bases between them. CDR3 sequence: CASSLNGGPTEAFF. DNA for the CDR3: TGTGCCAGCAGCTTGAACGGGGGGCCGACTGAAGCTTTCTTT.

This clonotype was found once. V usage is TRBV7-9 and J usage is TRBJ2-1; D tentatively fits TRBD1 or TRBD2 (5 bases each). The CDR3 contains 14 residues. CDR1 is SEHNR and CDR2 is FQNEAQ in the germline V gene (reference sequence). V lost 3 bases, J lost 6 bases, and 12 bases lay in between. The chain's CDR3 is CASSFPGRGNEQFF. The CDR3 DNA sequence: TGTGCCAGCAGCTTCCCGGGAAGGGGCAATGAGCAGTTCTTC.

This clonotype appeared many times. The CDR3 reads CASSSIHTDTQYF. The DNA of the CDR3 is TGTGCCAGTAGTAGCATACACACAGATACGCAGTATTTT. V usage is TRBV19 and J usage is TRBJ2-3; D gene ambiguous. Deletions cut 4 bases from V and 2 bases from J, with 7 bases between. The CDR3 is 13 amino acids. The germline V gene has CDR1 LNHDA and CDR2 SQIVND (reference sequence).